This T cell receptor (beta chain) emerged from a study of technical replicates of blood from several donors. Profiled with immunoSEQ multiplex PCR; TCRdb holds only in-frame clones, not every one. The table records around 93,000 clones, 95% of them present only once. The material sequenced was T cells isolated from PBMCs. The receptor's source is a human donor in good health.

This chain's CDR3 is CASSVTGASEAFF. The CDR3 nucleotides are TGTGCCAGCAGCGTCACAGGGGCAAGCGAAGCTTTCTTT. The chain combines TRBV9 with TRBJ1-1, with TRBD1 matching over 7 bases. In germline, CDR1 is SGDLS, CDR2 YYNGEE. The CDR3 runs 13 residues. The V gene end was trimmed by 2 bases and the J gene end by 8 bases; junction bases not matched to a gene: 6.